The entry below describes one T cell receptor (beta chain). What antigen it recognizes has not been identified. Base-call qualities are not available, and no considerably larger clone is one nucleotide away. The CDR3 holds 13 amino acids from the cysteine to the phenylalanine. Just the 39-base CDR3 DNA is kept, in frame starting at base 1. CDR1 WSHSY and CDR2 SAAADI are derived from the germline V gene. Germline trimming: 6 bases from V, 5 bases from J; junction bases outside gene matches: 5. Preparation of the library involved the immunoSEQ multiplex PCR assay. Held by TCRdb, this immuneACCESS table contains in-frame sequences only and omits some clones. Under half of the omission traces to an unresolved V gene where checked; the cause of the rest is unknown. The sample records approximately 87,000 clones, roughly 93% of which are singletons. Roughly 1.3% of the sample goes to the ten largest clones.

These data are taken from a study of control samples from healthy donors and cancer patients (TCRdb year 2020). Recombination linked TRBV10-2 to TRBJ1-1; TRBD1 aligns with 8 central bases. What was sequenced was PBMCs. The clonotype comes from a woman between 40 and 55 years old with lung cancer. The CDR3 protein is CASRDRAVTEAFF. The DNA is TGCGCCAGCAGGGACAGGGCAGTGACTGAAGCTTTCTTT.